This T cell receptor (beta chain) emerged from a study of PD-1 blockade in classical Hodgkin lymphoma. Study-wide results and limits: Newly diagnosed patients reportedly had lower baseline TCR diversity than healthy donors. Newly diagnosed patients had diversity similar to the baseline diversity of complete responders. The CD4+ diversity rise by C4D1 was clearest in complete responders.

Worth noting for this clone: What it binds is unknown.

Between the trimmed V and J ends, which lost 3 bases and 5 bases, there was a span of 8 bases. The germline V gene has CDR1 MDHEN and CDR2 SYDVKM. CDR3 size: 12 residues. Every patient experienced relapse after autologous stem cell transplantation, and brentuximab vedotin exposure varied. Classification of best responses gave complete response, partial response or progressive disease. The data were produced by immunoSEQ multiplex PCR, yet TCRdb's version contains in-frame clones alone and is incomplete. The sample includes more than 40,000 clones, around nine tenths of them seen just once. The chain employs TRBV28 and TRBJ2-7; possibly TRBD2 for D (6 bases). The origin of this receptor is a human donor with classical Hodgkin lymphoma. Sequenced here: peripheral blood mononuclear cells (PBMCs), sampled at baseline. The CDR3 loop is CASSLPGDEQYF. The CDR3 DNA reads TGTGCCAGCAGTTTGCCGGGGGACGAGCAGTACTTC.